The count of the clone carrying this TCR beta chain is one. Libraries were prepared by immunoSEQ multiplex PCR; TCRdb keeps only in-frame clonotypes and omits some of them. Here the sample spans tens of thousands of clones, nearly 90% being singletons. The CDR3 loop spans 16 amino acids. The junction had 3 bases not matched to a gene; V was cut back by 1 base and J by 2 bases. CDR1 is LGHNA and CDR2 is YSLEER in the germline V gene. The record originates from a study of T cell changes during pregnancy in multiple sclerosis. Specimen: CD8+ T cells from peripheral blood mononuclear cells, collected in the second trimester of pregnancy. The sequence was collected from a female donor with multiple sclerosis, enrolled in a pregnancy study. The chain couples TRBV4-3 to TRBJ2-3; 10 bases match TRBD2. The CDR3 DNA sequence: TGCGCCAGCAGCCAAGGTACTAGCGGGGCCACAGATACGCAGTATTTT. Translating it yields CASSQGTSGATDTQYF.